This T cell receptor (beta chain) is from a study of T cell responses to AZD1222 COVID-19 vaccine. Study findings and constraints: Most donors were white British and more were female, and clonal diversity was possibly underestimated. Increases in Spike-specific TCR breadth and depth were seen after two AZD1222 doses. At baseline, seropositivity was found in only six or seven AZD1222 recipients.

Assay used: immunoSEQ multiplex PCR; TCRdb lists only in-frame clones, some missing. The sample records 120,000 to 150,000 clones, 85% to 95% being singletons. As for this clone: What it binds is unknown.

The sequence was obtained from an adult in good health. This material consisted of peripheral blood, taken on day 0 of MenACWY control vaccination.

The CDR3 sequence is CASSEFRGEAFF. The CDR3 DNA is TGTGCCAGCAGTGAATTTAGGGGTGAGGCTTTCTTT. The rearrangement uses TRBV25-1 and TRBJ1-1; tentative D call: TRBD1 (5 bases). This CDR3 has 12 amino acids. Germline V lookup: CDR1 MGHDK, CDR2 SYGVNS. Between the trimmed V and J ends, which lost 1 base and 11 bases, there was a span of 11 bases.